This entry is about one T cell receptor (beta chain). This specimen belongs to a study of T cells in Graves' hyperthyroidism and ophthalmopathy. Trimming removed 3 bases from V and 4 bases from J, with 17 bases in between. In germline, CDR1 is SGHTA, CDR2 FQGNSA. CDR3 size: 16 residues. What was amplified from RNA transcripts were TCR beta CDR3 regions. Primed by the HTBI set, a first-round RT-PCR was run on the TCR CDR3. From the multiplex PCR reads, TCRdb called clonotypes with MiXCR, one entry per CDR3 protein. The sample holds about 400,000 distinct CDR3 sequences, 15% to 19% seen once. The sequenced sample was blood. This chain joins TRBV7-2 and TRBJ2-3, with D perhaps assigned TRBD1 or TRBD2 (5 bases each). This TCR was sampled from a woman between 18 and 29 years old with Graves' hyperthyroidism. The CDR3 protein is CASSLRGRTAADTQYF. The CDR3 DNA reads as TGTGCCAGCAGCTTGAGGGGACGTACGGCGGCAGATACGCAGTATTTT.